The 12 T cell receptor beta chains reported below all come from one sample, sequenced in a study of human versus mouse CDR3 diversity and MHC coevolution. Assay used: immunoSEQ multiplex PCR; TCRdb lists only in-frame clones, some missing. The profile shows 60,000 to 95,000 clones, 85% to 95% of them singletons. Sequencing was carried out using naive CD4+ T cells from blood. Subset meaning: CD45RO-negative CD62L-positive naive CD4 T cells. The receptors originated from a person aged 25-75 years in good health.

Only a few counts were recorded for this clone. The chain has TRBV10-1 and TRBJ2-7; TRBD2 aligns across 7 bases. Germline CDR1 is WNHNN and CDR2 is SYGVQD (reference sequence). The V gene end was trimmed by 2 bases and the J gene end by 2 bases; junction bases not matched to a gene: 0. The CDR3 is made up of 13 amino acids. Here the CDR3 DNA reads TGCGCCAGCAGTGAGGGACTAGCCTACGAGCAGTACTTC. This encodes CASSEGLAYEQYF.

The CDR3 DNA reads as TGTGCCACCAGCAGGGGGTCTTGGCGGGAGGGCCGCAACGAGCAGTACTTC. Translation: CATSRGSWREGRNEQYF. The gene calls are TRBV15 and TRBJ2-7; 9 bases fit TRBD2. This CDR3 has 17 amino acids. Germline CDR1 and CDR2: LNHNV and YYDKDF (reference sequence). V lost 3 bases, J lost 5 bases, and 14 bases stayed unmatched.

The V and J genes are TRBV7-9 and TRBJ2-7, with 10 bases lining up with TRBD1. Germline CDR1 and CDR2: SEHNR and FQNEAQ (reference sequence). V was clipped by 5 bases and J by 3 bases; unmatched bases: 4. This CDR3 spans 14 amino acids. For the CDR3, the DNA is TGTGCCAGCAGCCCTCGGACAGGGGGCTACGAGCAGTACTTC. Amino acids: CASSPRTGGYEQYF. Filled out from reference TRBV7-9 and TRBJ2-7, the complete variable domain reads DTGVSQNPRHKITKRGQNVTFRCDPISEHNRLYWYRQTLGQGPEFLTYFQNEAQLEKSRLLSDRFSAERPKGSFSTLEIQRTEQGDSAMYLCASSPRTGGYEQYFGPGTRLTVT.

The V gene is TRBV20-1, the J gene TRBJ2-7; D call uncertain. Germline V gene lookup returns CDR1 DFQATT and CDR2 SNEGSKA (reference sequence). The length of the CDR3 is 10 residues. V was cut by 5 bases and J by 6 bases, with 8 bases left in between. The CDR3 protein is CSASGGEQYF. The CDR3 nucleotides read TGCAGTGCTTCGGGTGGCGAGCAGTACTTC.

This chain links TRBV2 with TRBJ2-5, with 10 bases fitting TRBD1. The CDR3 consists of 18 residues. The J segment lost 0 bases and the V segment lost 6 bases, leaving 13 bases of the junction unmatched. Per germline, CDR1 SNHLY and CDR2 FYNNEI. The CDR3 protein is CASRTSGTGDLNQETQYF. The CDR3 DNA follows: TGTGCCAGCAGGACCTCGGGGACAGGGGACTTAAACCAAGAGACCCAGTACTTC.

The chain employs TRBV15 and TRBJ2-5; 9 bases are a match to TRBD2. Looked up from germline, CDR1 is LNHNV and CDR2 is YYDKDF (reference sequence). CDR3 size: 16 residues. The V and J ends lost 3 bases and 3 bases, in that order; junction bases with no gene match: 8. The CDR3 is CATSSGGGAAKETQYF. CDR3 sequence (DNA): TGTGCCACCAGCAGCGGCGGGGGGGCGGCCAAAGAGACCCAGTACTTC.

This chain links TRBV9 with TRBJ2-7; 8 nucleotides align to TRBD2. Germline V gene lookup returns CDR1 SGDLS and CDR2 YYNGEE. V dropped 0 bases and J dropped 4; count of bases not matched to a gene: 6. The CDR3 runs 15 residues. CDR3 residues: CASSVAERGPYEQYF. The DNA for the CDR3 is TGTGCCAGCAGCGTAGCTGAGCGGGGGCCATACGAGCAGTACTTC. The full variable domain, with the rest looked up from reference TRBV9 and TRBJ2-7, is DSGVTQTPKHLITATGQRVTLRCSPRSGDLSVYWYQQSLDQGLQFLIQYYNGEERAKGNILERFSAQQFPDLHSELNLSSLELGDSALYFCASSVAERGPYEQYFGPGTRLTVT.

The chain is built from TRBV6-5 and TRBJ1-4, with a weak D call TRBD1 (5 bases). The CDR3 runs 14 residues. V lost 5 bases and J lost 4, with 11 bases in between. Germline values: CDR1 MNHEY, CDR2 SVGAGI. CDR3 bases: TGTGCCAGCAGTGCAGGGTCTTTTAATGAAAAACTGTTTTTT. It translates to CASSAGSFNEKLFF.

The J gene is TRBJ1-6, the V gene TRBV30; TRBD1 matches 10 bases. CDR1 and CDR2 (germline): GTSNPN, SVGIG (reference sequence). V gave up 4 bases and J gave up 11 bases; unmatched junction bases: 8. CDR3 length: 14 residues. CDR3 nucleotides: TGTGCCTGGACCATAGTGGACAGGGGGGCACCCCTCCACTTT. This translates into CAWTIVDRGAPLHF.

The J gene is TRBJ2-3, the V gene TRBV9, with a tentative D call TRBD1 (5 bases). The CDR3 extends over 15 amino acids. Germline CDR1 reads SGDLS; CDR2 reads YYNGEE. The V and J ends lost 1 base and 0 bases respectively, with 9 bases between them. CDR3 in DNA: TGTGCCAGCAGCGTATGGGCAGGGAGCACAGATACGCAGTATTTT. Translation: CASSVWAGSTDTQYF.

The chain employs TRBV7-2 and TRBJ2-7, with TRBD1 as a possible D gene (6 bases). V was cut by 1 base and J by 7 bases, with 17 bases left in between. CDR1 is SGHTA, CDR2 FQGNSA, per germline. The CDR3 is 15 amino acids. The CDR3 loop reads CASSLVGAGSGEQYF. For the CDR3, the DNA is TGTGCCAGCAGCTTAGTGGGGGCCGGTTCGGGGGAGCAGTACTTC.

The chain uses TRBV2 and TRBJ2-2; D ambiguous. In germline, CDR1 is SNHLY, CDR2 FYNNEI. The V end lost 4 bases, the J end lost 7 bases, and 7 bases lay between the germline ends. The CDR3 covers 12 residues. The DNA for the CDR3 is TGTGCCAGCAGTGGCGGTGTCGGGGAGCTGTTTTTT. It encodes CASSGGVGELFF.